A single sample is the source of the 4 T cell receptor beta chains below, sequenced in a study of T cells in Graves' hyperthyroidism and ophthalmopathy. RNA transcripts served as the template for amplifying TCR beta CDR3 regions. HTBI primers were employed in a first-round RT-PCR of the TCR CDR3. TCRdb re-analysed the multiplex PCR reads in MiXCR, keeping a single row per CDR3 protein. Among fewer than 650,000 distinct CDR3 sequences listed, approximately 15% were seen once. Sample: blood. All receptors derive from a woman aged 18-35 years with Graves' ophthalmopathy.

This chain uses TRBV24-1 with TRBJ2-5; unclear D gene. Trimming cost V 3 bases and J 2 bases, with 9 bases left between them. Germline CDR1 reads KGHDR; CDR2 reads SFDVKD. The CDR3 is 14 residues long. The CDR3 coding sequence is TGTGCCACCAGTGATGTCACAGTTCAAGAGACCCAGTACTTC. It is translated as CATSDVTVQETQYF.

This chain joins TRBV5-1 and TRBJ2-7; the match to TRBD2 covers 8 bases. The CDR3 is 15 residues long. J was trimmed by 4 bases and V by 5 bases; bases with no gene match: 11. The germline V gene has CDR1 SGHRS and CDR2 YFSETQ. The CDR3, as DNA: TGCGCCAGCAGGCAGCGACTAGCGCACCGATACGAGCAGTACTTC. This translates into CASRQRLAHRYEQYF. The full variable domain, rest sourced from reference TRBV5-1 and TRBJ2-7, is KAGVTQTPRYLIKTRGQQVTLSCSPISGHRSVSWYQQTPGQGLQFLFEYFSETQRNKGNFPGRFSGRQFSNSRSEMNVSTLELGDSALYLCASRQRLAHRYEQYFGPGTRLTVT.

This clonotype showed up just a few times. The CDR3 reads CASPRRGRYGYTF. CDR3 nucleotide sequence: TGTGCCAGCCCCAGGAGGGGGAGGTATGGCTACACCTTC. J is TRBJ1-2 and V is TRBV27; a weak D match, TRBD1 (6 bases). The CDR3 runs 13 residues. V lost 8 bases, J lost 5 bases, and 15 bases lay in between. Germline V gene lookup returns CDR1 MNHEY and CDR2 SMNVEV (reference sequence).

This clonotype was detected only a few times. A clone one base away is much larger, so this may be a read error. The genes are TRBV14 and TRBJ1-5, with 7 positions matching TRBD1. CDR1 and CDR2 from the germline V gene are SGHDN and FVKESK. V lost 4 bases and J lost 7; bases outside the gene matches: 7. The CDR3 consists of 14 residues. CDR3 sequence reads: CASSPGAGGQPQHF. The CDR3 bases are TGTGCCAGCAGCCCGGGGGCAGGGGGACAGCCCCAGCATTTT.